This TCR beta chain was sequenced in a study of T cell repertoires and HLA-DP antigens. Measured with immunoSEQ multiplex PCR; TCRdb has only the in-frame clones, and not every one. The sample lists about 89,000 clones; 86% were seen once. Per germline, CDR1 SGHRS and CDR2 YFSETQ. The CDR3 extends over 13 amino acids. Trimming cost V 0 bases and J 11 bases, with 14 bases left between them. Worth noting for this clone: Its antigen is currently unknown.

This chain uses TRBV5-1 with TRBJ1-1, with TRBD1 as a possible D gene (5 bases). This TCR derives from a man aged 45 to 65 in good health and CMV-seronegative. The sequenced material came from CD4+ T cells from PBMCs. Here the CDR3 DNA reads TGCGCCAGCAGCTTGGAACAGGACAAAAGGGCTTTCTTT. It specifies CASSLEQDKRAFF. Together with reference TRBV5-1 and TRBJ1-1, the CDR3 gives the full variable domain: KAGVTQTPRYLIKTRGQQVTLSCSPISGHRSVSWYQQTPGQGLQFLFEYFSETQRNKGNFPGRFSGRQFSNSRSEMNVSTLELGDSALYLCASSLEQDKRAFFGQGTRLTVV.